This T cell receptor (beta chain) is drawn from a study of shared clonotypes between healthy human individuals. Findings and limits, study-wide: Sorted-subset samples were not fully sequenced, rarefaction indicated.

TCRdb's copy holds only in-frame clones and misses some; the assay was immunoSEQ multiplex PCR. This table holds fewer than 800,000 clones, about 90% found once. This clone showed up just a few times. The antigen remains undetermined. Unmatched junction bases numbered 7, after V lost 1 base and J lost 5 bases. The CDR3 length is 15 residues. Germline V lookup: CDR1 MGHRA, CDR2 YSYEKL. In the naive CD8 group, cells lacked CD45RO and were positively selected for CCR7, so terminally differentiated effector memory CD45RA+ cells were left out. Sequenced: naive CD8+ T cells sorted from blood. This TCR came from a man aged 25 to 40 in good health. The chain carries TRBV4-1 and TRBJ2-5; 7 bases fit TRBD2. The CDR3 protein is CASSQGPQGGETQYF. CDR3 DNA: TGCGCCAGCAGCCAAGGCCCGCAGGGAGGGGAGACCCAGTACTTC.